This TCR beta chain was sequenced for a study of T cells in Graves' hyperthyroidism and ophthalmopathy (dated by TCRdb to about 2019). Regarding the complete study: Peripheral blood was collected at initial diagnosis, before any treatment. The study also compared thyroid tissue and blood T-cell repertoires from several Graves' hyperthyroidism patients. The roughly 91 discovery patients were randomly divided into training and test sets at a 7:3 ratio. Once sampling was done, hyperthyroidism patients were given methimazole at a starting dose of 30 mg daily, whereas ophthalmopathy patients were given high-dose intravenous methylprednisolone. Whether ophthalmopathy could be predicted prospectively was tested in an independent validation cohort made up of under 20 hyperthyroidism patients plus 17 patients who later progressed to ophthalmopathy. To identify TCR V-J signatures that set the groups apart, the researchers used a discovery cohort of about a hundred patients, made up of 40 to 45 with Graves' ophthalmopathy and 57 with stable Graves' hyperthyroidism. The paper reports TCR Vbeta CDR3 sequencing of over 130 peripheral blood samples: 40 or so ophthalmopathy, 70 to 85 hyperthyroidism and approximately 17 progressor patients. General conclusions and limits of the study: Ophthalmopathy was separated from stable hyperthyroidism by a 13 V-J signature model, with just over 85% sensitivity and just over 81% specificity obtained in cross-validation and 80%/75% obtained in testing. In validation, the model predicted progression to ophthalmopathy with around 71% sensitivity and approximately 78% specificity, a median of 6.5 months before onset. Sample size was not statistically predetermined, and investigators were not blinded to group allocation. Most expanded thyroid clonotypes (frequency above 0.001) were also found in blood, which suggests that blood repertoires may mirror thyroid immune responses.

Ophthalmopathy patients had moderately to severely active disease, with a Clinical Activity Score of 3 or more, a NOSPECS grade of 4 or more, and a disease duration of less than 3 months. Any patient with an uncontrolled infection, another autoimmune disease, pregnancy or lactation was excluded. Clinical symptoms, serum thyroxine and TRAb, thyroid ultrasound, and orbital computed tomography formed the basis for the diagnoses. PBMCs were isolated from around 10 ml of fresh peripheral blood by Ficoll-Paque density gradient centrifugation. Trizol reagent was used to extract total RNA, and RNA quality was then checked on an Agilent 2100 Bioanalyzer. This clonotype was seen repeatedly, ten times or more. This clone's antigen is unknown. No base qualities exist here, and no much larger clone lies one base off it. The TCR beta CDR3 regions were amplified from RNA transcripts. The TCR CDR3 was subjected to a first round of RT-PCR using the HTBI primer set and the Qiagen OneStep RT-PCR kit. Libraries were constructed in a second round of multiplex PCR, after which size selection and purification were performed. Sequencing of the libraries was done on an Illumina HiSeq2000 using paired-end 100 bp reads. The authors processed their data as follows. SOAPnuke was used to process the raw data, removing reads that contained adapters or uncalled bases, had a mean Phred below 15, or lacked an exact match to the constant primer or identifier. High-quality paired reads were merged with COPE v1.2.5, and unique nucleotide sequences were defined as clonotypes. Clonotypes were aligned to IMGT TRBV, TRBD and TRBJ reference segments using MiTCR v1.1. Analysis was restricted to V-J combinations with a frequency above 0.0001, which covered about 99% of repertoires. A TCS score was defined as the ratio of F50 (clonal expansion) to E x V (chaos), with BLOSUM62-based TCRdist applied between CDR3 peptides within each V-J. Welch's t-statistics and random forest reduced roughly 530 V-J features to roughly 13, which were used in a naive Bayes classifier (R e1071). The public reads were run again by TCRdb, first through fastp at Q25 and then through MiXCR, and only productive beta chains were kept. Every CDR3 protein is listed once, alongside the most common genes and DNA of its rows. TCRdb's processing, not the authors', yielded these V and J calls. This sample lists over 250,000 distinct CDR3 sequences; roughly 20% were detected once. Roughly 60% of the sample is held by the ten biggest clonotypes.

Deletion took 4 bases off V and 9 bases off J, with a span of 19 bases between the germline ends. Based on the germline V gene (reference sequence), the CDR1 and CDR2 sequences are LGHDT and YNNKEL. The CDR3 spans 15 residues, from the cysteine through the phenylalanine. Only the CDR3 DNA stays, 45 bases, in frame from base 1. Rearrangement joined TRBV3-1 to TRBJ2-4, and the D gene may be TRBD1, 6 bases matching. The source is a man aged 25 to 40 with Graves' ophthalmopathy. The sequencing sample was made of blood. CDR3 sequence: CASSPRDTGSGIQYF. The nucleotide sequence reads as follows: TGTGCCAGCAGCCCCCGGGACACAGGGTCCGGCATTCAGTACTTC.